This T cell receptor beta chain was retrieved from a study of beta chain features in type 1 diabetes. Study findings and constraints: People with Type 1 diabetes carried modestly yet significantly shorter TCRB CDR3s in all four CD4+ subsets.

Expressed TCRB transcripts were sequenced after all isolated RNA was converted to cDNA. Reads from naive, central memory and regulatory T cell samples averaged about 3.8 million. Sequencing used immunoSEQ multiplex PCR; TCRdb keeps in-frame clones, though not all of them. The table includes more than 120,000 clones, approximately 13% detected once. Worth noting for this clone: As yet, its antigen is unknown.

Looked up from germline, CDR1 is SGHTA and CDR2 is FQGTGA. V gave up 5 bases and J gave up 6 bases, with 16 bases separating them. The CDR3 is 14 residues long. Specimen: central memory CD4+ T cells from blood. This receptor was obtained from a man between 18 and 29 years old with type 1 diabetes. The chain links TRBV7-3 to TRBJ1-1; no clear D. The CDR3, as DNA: TGTGCCAGCAGCCGCGGGCCCCCGGCCGCTGAAGCTTTCTTT. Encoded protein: CASSRGPPAAEAFF. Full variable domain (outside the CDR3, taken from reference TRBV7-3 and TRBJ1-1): GAGVSQTPSNKVTEKGKYVELRCDPISGHTALYWYRQSLGQGPEFLIYFQGTGAADDSGLPNDRFFAVRPEGSVSTLKIQRTERGDSAVYLCASSRGPPAAEAFFGQGTRLTVV.